This T cell receptor (beta chain) was retrieved from a study of CD8 T cells in Susac syndrome. To note about this clonotype: As yet, its antigen is unknown.

Whole-study results and caveats: As acknowledged by the study, its TCR sequencing and HLA analysis included a relatively small number of individuals.

Sequencing of TCR beta was undertaken in CD8+ and CD4+ T cells derived from blood. Germline V CDR1 and CDR2: DFQATT, SNEGSKA (reference sequence). Trimming stripped 3 bases from V and 5 bases from J, with 10 bases between. This CDR3 comprises 13 residues. RNA, at about 0.45 to 1 ug, was reverse transcribed with random hexamers. TCR beta CDR3 was amplified by immunoSEQ covering 54 Vbeta and 13 Jbeta. Each CDR3 protein gets one entry after TCRdb re-called the immunoSEQ multiplex PCR reads with MiXCR. The sample lists approximately 160,000 distinct CDR3 sequences, less than 95% seen once, with roughly 0.099% in the top ten.

The chain uses TRBV20-1 and TRBJ2-2; D is ambiguous. This sequence originates from a human donor with multiple sclerosis. Sequences were obtained from CD4+ T cells from PBMCs. In nucleotides, the CDR3 is TGCAGTGCTAGCCAGGTCGGGACCGGGGAGCTGTTTTTT. Its translation is CSASQVGTGELFF.